What follows is one T cell receptor (beta chain) and its context. Only one count was recorded for this clone. Its binding antigen is unknown. Per-base quality was not reported, and no clone a single base away is much larger than it. The data derive from a study of blood T cell repertoires in COVID-19 (dated by TCRdb to 2018 to 2021). Context from the whole study: Samples covering the acute and convalescent phases of COVID-19 were provided by collaborators in the United States, Italy and Spain. The prospective study material was composed of cDNA or gDNA derived from T cells, B-cell-depleted T cells, or PBMCs. Deeply sampled blood TCRbeta repertoires from subjects exposed to, actively infected with, or recovered from COVID-19 were included in the dataset. A freely available public database, intended as a resource for researchers studying the immune response to SARS-CoV-2, is where the repertoires were released. Samples came from the ongoing ImmuneRACE study (first 160 participants) plus 1,254 subjects from 6 global collaborators. A de-identified subject ID, COVID-19 status, age in years and sex were almost always included in the sample metadata. Where available, HLA class I and class II types were obtained from metadata supplied by the sample provider rather than from assay-based typing. Here is what the overall study found, with its caveats: Clinical and demographic metadata were provided uncurated, with the amount varying by source and participant.

Here V drops 5 bases and J drops 4 bases, and the junction holds 9 bases not matched to any gene. The CDR3 sequence holds 15 residues, the cysteine and phenylalanine included. CDR3 DNA only is kept here, 45 bases in frame from base 1. The germline V gene specifies MNHEY as CDR1 and SVGAGI as CDR2. Participants in the prospective study were enrolled through a virtual design, were aged roughly 18 to 100 years, and lived in approximately 25 United States geographic areas. In the prospective study, cohorts were assigned on the basis of participant-reported clinical history obtained from a screening survey and a study questionnaire. Recovered participants in ImmuneRACE Cohort 3 were defined as having two consecutive negative NP/OP PCR tests, clearance from a healthcare professional, or resolution of symptoms. In the prospective study, mobile phlebotomists collected whole blood, serum and a nasopharyngeal or oropharyngeal swab from each participant. Participants in the prospective study had the option to provide additional blood draws and questionnaires over a roughly two-month period. Before DNA extraction, prospective study blood samples were shipped either frozen or at room temperature.

TCRbeta CDR3 regions were amplified from genomic DNA using the immunoSEQ Assay, a bias-controlled multiplex PCR. Turning to the authors' computational methods: The number of nucleated cells in each sample was estimated from the amplification of reference gene primers within the assay. To quantify the absolute abundance of each unique TCRbeta CDR3 rearrangement, sequence reads were collapsed and filtered. For each sample, productive Simpson clonality was calculated by taking the square root of Simpson's diversity index across productive rearrangements. Entries here come from immuneACCESS through TCRdb and include only in-frame sequences with V and J called. Some clones fail to appear in such tables; in the studies checked, an unresolved V gene covers under half of the shortfall, and the cause of the remainder is unknown. V, J and clone size derive from that table, while D and trimming were established from the DNA sequence. This sample lists about 200,000 clones; roughly four fifths were detected once. Approximately 7.9% of the sample rests with the top ten.

The sample was PBMCs or T cells enriched from blood (not recorded which). The sequence joins TRBV6-5 to TRBJ1-2; TRBD1 lines up with 8 middle nucleotides. This TCR came from a man in his forties who had recovered from COVID-19. The CDR3 sequence is CASSLEQGAGYGYTF. The bases read TGTGCCAGCAGTCTTGAGCAGGGGGCCGGCTATGGCTACACCTTC.